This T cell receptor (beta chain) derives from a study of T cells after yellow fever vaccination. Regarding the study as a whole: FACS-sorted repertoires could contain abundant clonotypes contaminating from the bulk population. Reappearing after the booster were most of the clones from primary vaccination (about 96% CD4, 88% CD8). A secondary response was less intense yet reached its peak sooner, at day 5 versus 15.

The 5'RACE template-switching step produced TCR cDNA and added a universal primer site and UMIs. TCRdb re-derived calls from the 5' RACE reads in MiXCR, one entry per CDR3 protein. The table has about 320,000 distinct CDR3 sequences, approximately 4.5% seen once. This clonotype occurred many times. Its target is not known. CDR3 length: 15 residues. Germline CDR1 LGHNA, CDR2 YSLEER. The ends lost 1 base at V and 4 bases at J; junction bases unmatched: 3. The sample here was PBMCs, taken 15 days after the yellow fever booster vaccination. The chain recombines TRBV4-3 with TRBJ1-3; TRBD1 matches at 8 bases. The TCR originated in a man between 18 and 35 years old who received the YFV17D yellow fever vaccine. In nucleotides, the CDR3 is TGCGCCAGCAGCCAAGGGACAGGGCCCGGAAACACCATATATTTT. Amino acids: CASSQGTGPGNTIYF.